These 4 T cell receptor beta chains share one sample of origin, sequenced in a study of shared clonotypes between healthy human individuals (dated by TCRdb to the early 2020s). The protocol used for the library was the immunoSEQ multiplex PCR assay. The table comes from immuneACCESS by way of TCRdb, which keeps in-frame sequences with V and J called. Part of the clones is missing from these tables; in studies checked, under half for an unresolved V gene and the rest for unknown reasons. The sample records nearly 2 million clones, approximately 94% of which are singletons. The biggest ten clones account for approximately 1% of the sample. CD8 naive samples were CD45RO-negative cells positively selected for CCR7, giving a CD45RA+CCR7+ population that excluded TemRA cells. Sequencing was performed on naive CD8+ T cells sorted from blood. Read against the paper, the sample's cell subset or site label means: CD45RA+CCR7+. The source is a young man in good health.

This clone was seen just once. The chain uses TRBV4-1 and TRBJ2-2; D possibly uses TRBD1 or TRBD2 (5 bases each). Germline-derived CDR1 and CDR2 are MGHRA and YSYEKL. CDR3 length equals 17 residues. Trimming pared 3 bases from V and 2 bases from J, leaving 16 bases between. This CDR3 is CASSHGLGESNTGELFF. Written as DNA, the CDR3 is TGCGCCAGCAGCCATGGATTGGGGGAAAGTAACACCGGGGAGCTGTTTTTT.

The chain carries TRBV13 and TRBJ2-7; maybe TRBD2 (5 bases). The CDR3 totals 14 residues. V gave up 5 bases and J gave up 0 bases, with 11 bases separating them. Germline values: CDR1 PRHDT, CDR2 FYEKMQ (reference sequence). CDR3 DNA: TGTGCCAGCAGCCCCTCAAGCGGCTCCTACGAGCAGTACTTC. Amino acids: CASSPSSGSYEQYF.

Remarks on this clone: The CDR3 end shows no conserved phenylalanine or tryptophan, and so a read error is likely. Because the CDR3's place on the DNA is in doubt, the DNA is left out and the CDR3 is given as listed by TCRdb. This chain joins TRBV27 and TRBJ2-7; the table's TRBD2 call for D was not verified on the DNA. The CDR3 spans 14 amino acids, including both terminal residues. Germline V gene lookup returns CDR1 MNHEY and CDR2 SMNVEV (reference sequence). CDR3: CASSPGTSGRGPVL.

This chain links TRBV4-1 with TRBJ1-1; the D gene is possibly TRBD1 (6 bases). This CDR3 has 16 amino acids. The V gene lost 4 bases and the J gene lost 0 bases, with 15 bases spanning the gap. The germline CDR1 and CDR2 sequences are MGHRA and YSYEKL. The CDR3 DNA sequence: TGCGCCAGCAGCCGCCCCACAGGGACGATGAACACTGAAGCTTTCTTT. Translated: CASSRPTGTMNTEAFF.